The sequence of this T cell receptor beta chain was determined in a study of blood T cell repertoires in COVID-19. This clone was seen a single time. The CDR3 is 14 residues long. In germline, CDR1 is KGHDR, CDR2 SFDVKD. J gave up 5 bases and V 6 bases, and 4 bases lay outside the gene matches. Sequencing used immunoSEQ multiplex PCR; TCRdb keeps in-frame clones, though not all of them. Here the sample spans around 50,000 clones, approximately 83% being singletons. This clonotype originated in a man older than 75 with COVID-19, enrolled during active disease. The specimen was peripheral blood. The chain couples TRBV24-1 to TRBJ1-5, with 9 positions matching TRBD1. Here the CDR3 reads CATSSRTGDQPQHF. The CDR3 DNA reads TGTGCCACCAGTTCCCGGACAGGGGATCAGCCCCAGCATTTT.